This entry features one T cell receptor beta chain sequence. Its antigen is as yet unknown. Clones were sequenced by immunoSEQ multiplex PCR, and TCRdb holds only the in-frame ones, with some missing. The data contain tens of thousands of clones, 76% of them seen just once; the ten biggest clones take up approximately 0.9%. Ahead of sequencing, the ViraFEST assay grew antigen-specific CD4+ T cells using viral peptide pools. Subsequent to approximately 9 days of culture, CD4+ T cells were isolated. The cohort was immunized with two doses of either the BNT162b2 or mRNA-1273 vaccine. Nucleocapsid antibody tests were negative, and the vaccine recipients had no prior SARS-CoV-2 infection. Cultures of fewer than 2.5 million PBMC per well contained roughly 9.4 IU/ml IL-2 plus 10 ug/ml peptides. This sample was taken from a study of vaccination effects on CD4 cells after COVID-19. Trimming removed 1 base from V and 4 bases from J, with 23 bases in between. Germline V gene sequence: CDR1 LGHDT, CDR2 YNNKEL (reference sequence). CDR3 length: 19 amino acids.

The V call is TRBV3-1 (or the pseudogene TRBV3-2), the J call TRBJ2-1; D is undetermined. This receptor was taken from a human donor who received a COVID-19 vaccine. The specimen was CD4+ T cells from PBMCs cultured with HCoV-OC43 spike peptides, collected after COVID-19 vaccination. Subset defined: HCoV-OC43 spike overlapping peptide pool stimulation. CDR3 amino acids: CASSQVLAVGSGDYNEQFF. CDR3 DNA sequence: TGTGCCAGCAGCCAAGTTCTGGCCGTCGGGTCAGGCGATTACAATGAGCAGTTCTTC.